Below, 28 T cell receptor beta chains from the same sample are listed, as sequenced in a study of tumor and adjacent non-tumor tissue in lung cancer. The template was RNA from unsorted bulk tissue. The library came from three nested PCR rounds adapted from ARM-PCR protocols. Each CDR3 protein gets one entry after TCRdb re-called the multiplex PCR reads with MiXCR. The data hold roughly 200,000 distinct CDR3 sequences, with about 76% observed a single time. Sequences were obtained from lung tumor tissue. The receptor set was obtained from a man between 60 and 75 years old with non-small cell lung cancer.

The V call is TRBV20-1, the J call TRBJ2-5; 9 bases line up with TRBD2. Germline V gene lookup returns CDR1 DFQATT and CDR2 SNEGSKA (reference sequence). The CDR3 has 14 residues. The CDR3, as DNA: TGCAATGCATTAGAGACTAGCGGAAAAGAGACCCAGTACTTC. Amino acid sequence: CNALETSGKETQYF.

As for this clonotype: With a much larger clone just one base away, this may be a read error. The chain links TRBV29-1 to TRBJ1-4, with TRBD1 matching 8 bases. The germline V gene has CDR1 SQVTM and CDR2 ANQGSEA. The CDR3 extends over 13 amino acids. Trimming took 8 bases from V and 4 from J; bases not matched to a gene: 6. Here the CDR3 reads CSPETGGNEKLFF. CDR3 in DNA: TGCAGCCCTGAAACAGGGGGTAATGAAAAACTGTTTTTT.

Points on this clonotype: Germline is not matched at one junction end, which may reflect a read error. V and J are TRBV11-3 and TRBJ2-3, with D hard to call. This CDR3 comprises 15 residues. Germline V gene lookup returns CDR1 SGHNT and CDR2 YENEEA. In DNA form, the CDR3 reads TGTACCAGCAGCATCCCGAACACAATGACAGATACGCAGTATTTT. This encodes CTSSIPNTMTDTQYF.

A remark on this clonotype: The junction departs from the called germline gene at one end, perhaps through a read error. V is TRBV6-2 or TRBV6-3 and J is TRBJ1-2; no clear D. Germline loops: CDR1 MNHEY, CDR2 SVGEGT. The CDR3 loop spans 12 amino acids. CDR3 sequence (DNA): TGTGCCAGCAGTGACATGGGCTATGGCTTCACCTTC. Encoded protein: CASSDMGYGFTF.

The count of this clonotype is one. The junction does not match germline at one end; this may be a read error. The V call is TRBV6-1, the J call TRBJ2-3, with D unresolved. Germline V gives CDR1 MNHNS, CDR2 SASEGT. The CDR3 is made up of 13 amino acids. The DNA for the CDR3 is TGTACCAGCAGTGACGAATGGACAGATACGCAGTATTTT. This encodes CTSSDEWTDTQYF.

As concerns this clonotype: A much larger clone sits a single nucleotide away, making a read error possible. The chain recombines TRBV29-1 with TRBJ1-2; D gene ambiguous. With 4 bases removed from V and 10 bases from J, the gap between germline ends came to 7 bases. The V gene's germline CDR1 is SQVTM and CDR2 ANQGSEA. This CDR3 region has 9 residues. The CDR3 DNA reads TGCAGCGTTGGAGACGCCTACACCTTC. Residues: CSVGDAYTF. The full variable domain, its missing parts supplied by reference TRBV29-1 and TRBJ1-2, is SAVISQKPSRDICQRGTSLTIQCQVDSQVTMMFWYRQQPGQSLTLIATANQGSEATYESGFVIDKFPISRPNLTFSTLTVSNMSPEDSSIYLCSVGDAYTFGSGTRLTVV.

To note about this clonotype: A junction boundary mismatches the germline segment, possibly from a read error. The CDR3 here is CRARSGMLYQPQHF. The CDR3 DNA reads TGCAGGGCTAGATCCGGGATGCTTTATCAGCCCCAGCATTTT. The V and J genes are TRBV20-1 and TRBJ1-5, with no clear D. Germline V gene lookup returns CDR1 DFQATT and CDR2 SNEGSKA (reference sequence). There are 14 residues in the CDR3.

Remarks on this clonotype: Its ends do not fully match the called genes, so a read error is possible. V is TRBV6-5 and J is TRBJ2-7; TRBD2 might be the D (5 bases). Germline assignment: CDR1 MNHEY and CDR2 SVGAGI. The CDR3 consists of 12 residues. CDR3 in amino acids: CSSSPGVGRENF. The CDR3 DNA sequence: TGTTCCAGCAGCCCCGGTGTGGGAAGGGAGAACTTC.

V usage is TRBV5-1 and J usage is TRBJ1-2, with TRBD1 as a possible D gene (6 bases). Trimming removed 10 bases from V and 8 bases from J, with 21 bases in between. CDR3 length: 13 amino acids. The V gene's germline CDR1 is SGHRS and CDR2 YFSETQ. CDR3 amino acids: CAASPGEGGGYTF. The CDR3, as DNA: TGCGCCGCCTCGCCCGGGGAGGGGGGAGGCTACACCTTC. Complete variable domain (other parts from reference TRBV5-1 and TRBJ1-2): KAGVTQTPRYLIKTRGQQVTLSCSPISGHRSVSWYQQTPGQGLQFLFEYFSETQRNKGNFPGRFSGRQFSNSRSEMNVSTLELGDSALYLCAASPGEGGGYTFGSGTRLTVV.

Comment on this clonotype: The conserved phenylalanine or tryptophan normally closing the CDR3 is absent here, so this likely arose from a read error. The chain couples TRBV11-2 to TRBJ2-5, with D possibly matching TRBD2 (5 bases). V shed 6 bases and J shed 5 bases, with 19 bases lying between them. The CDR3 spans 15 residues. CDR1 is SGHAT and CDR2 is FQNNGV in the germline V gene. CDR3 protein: CASRREASNRETQYL. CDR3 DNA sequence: TGTGCCAGCAGACGTGAAGCTAGCAACCGGGAGACCCAGTACTTG.

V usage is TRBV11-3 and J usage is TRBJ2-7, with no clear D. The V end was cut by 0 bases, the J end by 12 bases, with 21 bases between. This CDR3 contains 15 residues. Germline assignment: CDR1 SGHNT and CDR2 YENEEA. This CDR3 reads CASSLDQYSPRVRYF. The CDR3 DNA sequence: TGTGCCAGCAGCTTAGATCAATACAGTCCGCGCGTGCGGTACTTC.

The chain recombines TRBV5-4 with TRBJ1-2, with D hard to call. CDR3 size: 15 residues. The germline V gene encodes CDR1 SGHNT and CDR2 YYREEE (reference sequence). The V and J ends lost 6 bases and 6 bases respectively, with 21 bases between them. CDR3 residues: CASNSQGSPWDGYTF. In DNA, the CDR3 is TGTGCCAGCAACTCCCAAGGGAGCCCCTGGGATGGCTACACCTTC.

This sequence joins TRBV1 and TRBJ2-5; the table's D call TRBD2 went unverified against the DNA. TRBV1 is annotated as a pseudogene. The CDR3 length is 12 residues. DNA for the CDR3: TGCATCAGTAGCCAAGATTTCCCGGGACTCTACTTC. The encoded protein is CISSQDFPGLYF.

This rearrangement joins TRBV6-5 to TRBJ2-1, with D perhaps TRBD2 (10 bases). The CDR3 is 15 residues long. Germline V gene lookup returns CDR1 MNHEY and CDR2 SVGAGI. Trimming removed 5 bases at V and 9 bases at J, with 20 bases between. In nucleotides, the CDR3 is TGTGCCAGCAGTGCACTAGCGGGGACAGGGTCTGAGCAGTTCTTC. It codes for CASSALAGTGSEQFF.

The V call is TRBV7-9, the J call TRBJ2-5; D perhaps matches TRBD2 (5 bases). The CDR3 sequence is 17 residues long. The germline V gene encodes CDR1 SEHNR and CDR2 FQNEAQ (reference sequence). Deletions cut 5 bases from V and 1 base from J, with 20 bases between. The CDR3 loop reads CASSIWTGLKGQETQYF. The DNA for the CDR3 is TGTGCCAGCAGCATTTGGACTGGGCTTAAGGGCCAAGAGACCCAGTACTTC.

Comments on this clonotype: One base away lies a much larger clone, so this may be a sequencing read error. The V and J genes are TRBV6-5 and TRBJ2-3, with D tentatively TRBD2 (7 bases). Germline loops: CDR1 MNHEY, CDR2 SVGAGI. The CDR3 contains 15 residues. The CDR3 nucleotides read TGTGCCAGCAGGAGGGGGGGGCCGAGCACAGGTACGCAGTATTTT. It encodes CASRRGGPSTGTQYF.

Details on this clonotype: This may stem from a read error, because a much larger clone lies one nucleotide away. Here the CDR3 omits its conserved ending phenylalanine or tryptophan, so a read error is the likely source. The DNA of the CDR3 is TGTGCCAGCAGCTTGGTCGGGGGAGGAGATACGCAGTATTCT. This encodes CASSLVGGGDTQYS. The chain employs TRBV5-6 and TRBJ2-3, with a possible D match to TRBD2 (6 bases). There are 14 residues in the CDR3. Trimming stripped 0 bases from V and 5 bases from J, with 10 bases between. The germline gives CDR1 SGHDT, CDR2 YYEEEE.

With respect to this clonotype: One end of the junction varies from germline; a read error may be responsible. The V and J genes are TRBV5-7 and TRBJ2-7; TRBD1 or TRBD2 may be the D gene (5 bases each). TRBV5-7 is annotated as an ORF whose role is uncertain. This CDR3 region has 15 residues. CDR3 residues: CASSFPRDPGWEQYF. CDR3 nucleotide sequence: TGTGCCAGCAGCTTCCCCCGGGACCCCGGGTGGGAGCAATACTTC.

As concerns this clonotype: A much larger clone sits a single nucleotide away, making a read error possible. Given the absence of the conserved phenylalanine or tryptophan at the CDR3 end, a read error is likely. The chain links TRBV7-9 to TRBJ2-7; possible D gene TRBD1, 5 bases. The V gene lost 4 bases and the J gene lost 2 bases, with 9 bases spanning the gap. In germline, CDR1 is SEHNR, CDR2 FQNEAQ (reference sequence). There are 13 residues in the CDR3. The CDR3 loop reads CASSSDTTYEQYC. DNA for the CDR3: TGTGCCAGCAGCTCGGACACAACCTACGAGCAGTACTGC.

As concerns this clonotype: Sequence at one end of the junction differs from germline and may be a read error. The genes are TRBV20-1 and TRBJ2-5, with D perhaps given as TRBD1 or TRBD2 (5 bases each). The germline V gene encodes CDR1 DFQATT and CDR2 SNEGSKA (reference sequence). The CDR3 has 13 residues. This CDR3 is CCAKGEGQETQYF. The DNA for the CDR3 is TGCTGTGCTAAGGGCGAGGGGCAAGAGACCCAGTACTTC.

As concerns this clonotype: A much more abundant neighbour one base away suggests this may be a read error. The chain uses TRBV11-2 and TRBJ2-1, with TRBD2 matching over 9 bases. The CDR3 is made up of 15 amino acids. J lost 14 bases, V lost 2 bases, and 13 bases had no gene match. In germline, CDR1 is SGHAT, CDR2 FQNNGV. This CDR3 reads CASSLNILAGSNKFF. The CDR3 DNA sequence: TGTGCCAGCAGCTTAAACATACTAGCGGGCTCAAACAAGTTCTTC.

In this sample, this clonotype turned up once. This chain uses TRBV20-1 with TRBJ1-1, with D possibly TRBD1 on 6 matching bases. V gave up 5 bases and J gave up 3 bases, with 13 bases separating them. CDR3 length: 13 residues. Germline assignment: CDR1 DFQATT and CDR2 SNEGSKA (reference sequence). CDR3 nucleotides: TGCAGTGCTTGGACAGTCATGTACACTGAAGCTTTCTTT. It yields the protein CSAWTVMYTEAFF.

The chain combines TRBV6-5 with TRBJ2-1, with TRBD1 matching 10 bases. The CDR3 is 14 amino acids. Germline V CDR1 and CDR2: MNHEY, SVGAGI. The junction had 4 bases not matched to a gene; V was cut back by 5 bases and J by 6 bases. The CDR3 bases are TGTGCCAGCAGTGGAGGGACAGGGGTCAATGAGCAGTTCTTC. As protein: CASSGGTGVNEQFF.

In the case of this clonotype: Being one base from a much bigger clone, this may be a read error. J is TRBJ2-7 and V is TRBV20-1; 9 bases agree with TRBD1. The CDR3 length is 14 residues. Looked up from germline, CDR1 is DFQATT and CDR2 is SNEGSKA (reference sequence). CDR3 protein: CIAGGQGSSYEQYF. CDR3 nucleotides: TGCATTGCTGGAGGACAGGGGAGCTCCTACGAGCAGTACTTC.

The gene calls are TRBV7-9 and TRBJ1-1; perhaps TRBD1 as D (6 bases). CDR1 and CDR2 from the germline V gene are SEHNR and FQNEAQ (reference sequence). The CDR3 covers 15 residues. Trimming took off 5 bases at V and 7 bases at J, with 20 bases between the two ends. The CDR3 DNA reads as TGTGCCAGCAGCCCCGGGACCGGGTGGGACATTGAAGCTTTCTTT. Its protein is CASSPGTGWDIEAFF.

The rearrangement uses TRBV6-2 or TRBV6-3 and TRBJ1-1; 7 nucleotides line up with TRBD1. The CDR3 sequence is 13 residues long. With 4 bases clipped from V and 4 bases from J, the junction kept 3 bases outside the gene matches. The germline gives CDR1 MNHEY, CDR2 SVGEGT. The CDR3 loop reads CASSSDRRTEAFF. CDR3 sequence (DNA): TGTGCCAGCAGTTCGGACAGGCGCACTGAAGCTTTCTTT.

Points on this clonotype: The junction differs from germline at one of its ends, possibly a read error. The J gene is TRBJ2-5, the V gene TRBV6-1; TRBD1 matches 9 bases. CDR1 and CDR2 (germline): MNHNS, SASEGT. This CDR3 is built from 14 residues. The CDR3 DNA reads TGTGTCAGCATCCTGGGGACAGGGCTCGCGGCCCAGTACTTC. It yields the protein CVSILGTGLAAQYF.

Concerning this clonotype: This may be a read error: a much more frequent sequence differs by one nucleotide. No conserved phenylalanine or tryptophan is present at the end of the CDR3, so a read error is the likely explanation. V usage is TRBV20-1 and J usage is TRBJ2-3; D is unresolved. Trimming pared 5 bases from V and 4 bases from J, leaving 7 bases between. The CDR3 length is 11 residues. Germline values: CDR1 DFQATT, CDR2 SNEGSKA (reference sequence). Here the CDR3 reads CSAPWADTQYL. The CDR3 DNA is TGCAGTGCTCCTTGGGCAGATACGCAGTATTTG.